This T cell receptor beta chain derives from a study of blood T cell repertoires in COVID-19. Generated by immunoSEQ multiplex PCR, the TCRdb table keeps only in-frame clones and is missing some. This table has 200,000 to 250,000 clones, approximately 84% appearing once. Participant age was about 18 to 89 years, and participants resided in about 25 US areas. V gave up 4 bases and J gave up 0 bases; unmatched junction bases: 9. The CDR3 covers 17 residues. Germline lookup yields CDR1 PRHDT and CDR2 FYEKMQ (reference sequence). Sequenced sample: PBMCs or T cells enriched from blood (not recorded which). This sequence was found in a man aged 35-49 years who had recovered from COVID-19. The chain uses TRBV13 and TRBJ1-1, with 9 positions matching TRBD1. This CDR3 reads CASSSYTGGRLNTEAFF. The DNA of the CDR3 is TGTGCCAGCAGCTCATATACAGGGGGCCGGCTGAACACTGAAGCTTTCTTT.